A selection of T cell receptor beta chains follows, all from one sample in a study. One entry per CDR3 protein results from TCRdb running MiXCR on the RT-PCR reads. The table has 550,000 to 750,000 distinct CDR3 sequences, 13% to 15% seen once. Sequenced: memory CD4+ T cells from blood. The receptor set was obtained from a female donor in good health, serving as a healthy control. Both conserved end residues are part of each CDR3. The order of the fields is V gene, clone size, D gene, CDR3 length, J gene, CDR3 protein, CDR3 DNA. D genes are given only for firm matches. Clone size is given for some rows only: seen once, a few or many times, or a class if the clone is expanded.

TRBV19	few	.	14	TRBJ2-7	CASSIDLASGEQYF	TGTGCCAGTAGTATAGATCTGGCAAGCGGCGAGCAGTACTTC
TRBV9	many	TRBD2	15	TRBJ2-1	CASSLGTSAYNEQFF	TGTGCCAGCAGCCTAGGGACTAGCGCGTACAATGAGCAGTTCTTC
TRBV28	.	TRBD1	15	TRBJ1-2	CASSFWDRAHYGYTF	TGTGCCAGCAGTTTTTGGGACAGGGCGCACTATGGCTACACCTTC
TRBV12-3/TRBV12-4	.	.	15	TRBJ2-3	CASSLQTRGTDTQYF	TGTGCCAGCAGTCTACAGACTAGAGGCACAGATACGCAGTATTTT
TRBV20-1	.	TRBD1	15	TRBJ2-3	CSARPGTGVGDTQYF	TGCAGTGCTAGACCCGGGACAGGCGTGGGCGATACGCAGTATTTT
TRBV28	.	.	13	TRBJ2-3	CASSWPNGDTQYF	TGTGCCAGCAGCTGGCCCAATGGCGATACGCAGTATTTT
TRBV7-9	few	TRBD2	14	TRBJ2-1	CASSFQTSWNEQFF	TGTGCCAGCAGCTTTCAGACTAGCTGGAATGAGCAGTTCTTC
TRBV12-3/TRBV12-4	many	.	12	TRBJ1-6	CASSPDNSPLHF	TGTGCCAGCAGCCCCGATAATTCACCCCTCCACTTT
TRBV7-2	.	TRBD2	19	TRBJ2-7	CASSLGGTSGRAGAYEQYF	TGTGCCAGCAGCTTAGGGGGGACTAGCGGGAGGGCCGGGGCCTACGAGCAGTACTTC
TRBV4-1	many	.	15	TRBJ2-3	CASSPQRASTDTQYF	TGCGCCAGCAGCCCTCAGCGAGCTAGCACAGATACGCAGTATTTT
TRBV27	many	.	14	TRBJ2-2	CASSLYGNAGELFF	TGTGCCAGCAGTTTATATGGAAATGCCGGGGAGCTGTTTTTT
TRBV3-1	few	.	16	TRBJ2-7	CASSQGLSKTAYEQYF	TGTGCCAGCAGCCAAGGACTGTCCAAGACGGCCTACGAGCAGTACTTC
TRBV27	many	TRBD1	15	TRBJ2-5	CASSFGQGTQETQYF	TGTGCCAGCAGTTTTGGACAGGGGACACAAGAGACCCAGTACTTC
TRBV12-3/TRBV12-4	.	.	14	TRBJ2-3	CASSLSQVTDTQYF	TGTGCCAGCAGTTTAAGTCAGGTCACAGATACGCAGTATTTT
TRBV24-1	few	.	15	TRBJ1-3	CATSDSRTSGNTIYF	TGTGCCACCAGTGATTCCCGGACGTCTGGAAACACCATATATTTT
TRBV20-1	.	.	15	TRBJ1-4	CSASPSDGGSEKLFF	TGCAGTGCTAGTCCCTCCGACGGGGGCTCGGAAAAACTGTTTTTT
TRBV7-2	many	.	15	TRBJ2-1	CASSWYSDVYNEQFF	TGTGCCAGCAGCTGGTACAGTGACGTGTACAATGAGCAGTTCTTC
TRBV11-2	many	.	14	TRBJ2-3	CASSLDPLTDTQYF	TGTGCCAGCAGCTTAGATCCCCTCACAGATACGCAGTATTTT
TRBV9	.	TRBD1	14	TRBJ1-2	CASSAGGQVRGYTF	TGTGCCAGCAGCGCTGGGGGACAGGTTAGAGGCTACACCTTC
TRBV20-1	few	.	15	TRBJ1-1	CSARDPTAKNTEAFF	TGCAGTGCTAGAGATCCGACTGCCAAGAACACTGAAGCTTTCTTT
TRBV5-1	many	TRBD2	14	TRBJ2-1	CATAPSGRFDEQFF	TGCGCCACCGCCCCCAGCGGGAGATTTGATGAGCAGTTCTTC
TRBV4-2	many	TRBD2	16	TRBJ2-7	CASSLGGSGISYEQYF	TGTGCCAGCAGCCTCGGGGGTAGCGGGATCTCCTACGAGCAGTACTTC
TRBV7-2	many	.	14	TRBJ1-1	CASSLGLMNTEAFF	TGTGCCAGCAGCTTGGGTCTAATGAACACTGAAGCTTTCTTT
TRBV4-3	many	.	14	TRBJ2-7	CASSPRTPTYEQYF	TGCGCCAGCAGCCCCCGGACACCTACCTACGAGCAGTACTTC
TRBV7-6	many	TRBD2	15	TRBJ2-1	CASSSWDYLYNEQFF	TGTGCCAGCAGCTCGTGGGACTACCTCTACAATGAGCAGTTCTTC
TRBV16	once	TRBD2	16	TRBJ2-5	CASSQSGLAFQETQYF	TGTGCCAGCAGCCAATCGGGACTAGCGTTTCAAGAGACCCAGTACTTC
TRBV7-2	.	TRBD1	15	TRBJ2-7	CASSFDRGSSYEQYF	TGTGCCAGCAGCTTCGACAGGGGGTCATCCTACGAGCAGTACTTC